The clone carrying this TCR beta chain was found once. Clones were read by immunoSEQ multiplex PCR, and TCRdb kept only the in-frame ones, dropping some. The sample has some 1 million clones; around 76% are singletons. This CDR3 is 15 amino acids long. V was trimmed by 1 base and J by 6 bases, leaving 13 bases between them. Germline values: CDR1 SGHVS, CDR2 FQNEAQ. These data belong to a study of shared clonotypes between healthy human individuals. The sample consisted of memory CD4+ T cells sorted from blood. The subset here: CD45RA-negative fraction. The J gene is TRBJ2-1, the V gene TRBV7-8, with D unresolved. The TCR sequence derives from a young man in good health. CDR3 loop: CASSLVDQRGNEQFF. CDR3 in DNA: TGTGCCAGCAGCTTAGTGGACCAACGCGGCAATGAGCAGTTCTTC.